The subject of this entry is one T cell receptor beta chain. Its specificity is unknown. Via MiXCR, TCRdb re-called the 5' RACE reads, giving one row per CDR3 protein. The sample has hundreds of thousands of distinct CDR3 sequences, around 17% seen once. Trimming took 10 bases from V and 2 from J, leaving 14 bases between them. CDR1 and CDR2 (germline): KGHDR, SFDVKD. The CDR3 has 14 residues. This entry is derived from a study of T cells after yellow fever vaccination. Overall study: Those fractions that held only low numbers of cells were prepared using the SMART-Seq v4 Ultra Low Input RNA kit.

Overall study findings and caveats: Though it reached lower strength, the secondary response hit its peak faster, day 5 versus 15. Reappearance after the booster was observed for most primary-vaccination clones (roughly 95% CD4, almost 90% CD8).

This clonotype originated in a man younger than 35 who received the YFV17D yellow fever vaccine. The chain employs TRBV24-1 and TRBJ2-1; tentative D call: TRBD1 (6 bases). The sequencing here drew on PBMCs, taken 5 to 6 days after the first yellow fever vaccination. Here the CDR3 reads CATAQGPPYNEQFF. DNA of the CDR3: TGTGCCACAGCGCAGGGGCCCCCCTACAATGAGCAGTTCTTC.